The 28 T cell receptor beta chains reported below all come from one sample, sequenced in a study of identifying expanded T cells in peripheral blood. Libraries were prepared by immunoSEQ multiplex PCR; TCRdb keeps only in-frame clonotypes and omits some of them. This table has 50,000 to 75,000 clones, around 86% appearing once. Sequencing was done on a sample of blood. Source of these receptors: a person aged 18 to 75 in good health.

The V call is TRBV30, the J call TRBJ1-2; D perhaps matches TRBD1 (6 bases). This CDR3 is 14 amino acids long. Deletions cut 0 bases from V and 6 bases from J, with 14 bases between. Germline V gene data show CDR1 as GTSNPN and CDR2 as SVGIG (reference sequence). The CDR3, as DNA: TGTGCCTGGAGTGTAAGGGCAGGGGCGGATGGCTACACCTTC. Its translation is CAWSVRAGADGYTF.

The V gene is TRBV6-5, the J gene TRBJ2-1; perhaps TRBD1 as D (6 bases). With 6 bases removed from V and 4 bases from J, the gap between germline ends came to 13 bases. The CDR3 has 14 residues. CDR1 MNHEY and CDR2 SVGAGI come from the germline V gene. Written as DNA, the CDR3 is TGTGCCAGCAGCCCTCGGACAGTATACAATGAGCAGTTCTTC. It specifies CASSPRTVYNEQFF.

This chain links TRBV6-5 with TRBJ1-2; 9 positions agree with TRBD1. Trimming took 4 bases from V and 4 from J; bases not matched to a gene: 4. The CDR3 has 14 residues. Germline V gene sequence: CDR1 MNHEY, CDR2 SVGAGI. CDR3 nucleotides: TGTGCCAGCAGTTTTGACAGGGGGATCTATGGCTACACCTTC. Encoded protein: CASSFDRGIYGYTF.

The chain uses TRBV9 and TRBJ1-2; 10 bases are shared with TRBD1. The J segment lost 8 bases and the V segment lost 4 bases, leaving 5 bases of the junction unmatched. The CDR3 extends over 13 amino acids. Per the germline V gene, CDR1 is SGDLS and CDR2 is YYNGEE. This CDR3 is CASSNGTGAGYTF. The DNA for the CDR3 is TGTGCCAGCAGCAACGGGACAGGGGCCGGCTACACCTTC.

This clone was picked up a small number of times. V is TRBV29-1 and J is TRBJ2-2, with D tentatively TRBD1 or TRBD2 (5 bases each). Trimming removed 5 bases at V and 3 bases at J, with 16 bases between. Germline CDR1 SQVTM, CDR2 ANQGSEA. CDR3 length: 15 amino acids. In DNA form, the CDR3 reads TGCAGCGTTCGAGGAAGGGGAGCGGACACCGGGGAGCTGTTTTTT. It specifies CSVRGRGADTGELFF.

The chain carries TRBV5-8 and TRBJ2-1; TRBD2 matches 7 bases. The V gene end was trimmed by 6 bases and the J gene end by 5 bases; junction bases not matched to a gene: 17. The CDR3 length is 17 residues. Per germline, CDR1 SGHTS and CDR2 YDEGEE. This CDR3 is CASTHPVGSGRDNEQFF. In DNA, the CDR3 is TGTGCCAGCACCCATCCGGTGGGTAGCGGGCGAGACAATGAGCAGTTCTTC. The variable domain in full, completed from reference TRBV5-8 and TRBJ2-1, reads EAGVTQSPTHLIKTRGQQATLRCSPISGHTSVYWYQQALGLGLQFLLWYDEGEERNRGNFPPRFSGRQFPNYSSELNVNALELEDSALYLCASTHPVGSGRDNEQFFGPGTRLTVL.

This chain connects TRBV30 to TRBJ2-7; 7 nucleotides line up with TRBD2. The CDR3 extends over 14 amino acids. V lost 4 bases to trimming and J lost 2 bases; unmatched junction nucleotides: 8. CDR1 is GTSNPN and CDR2 is SVGIG in the germline V gene (reference sequence). CDR3 coding DNA: TGTGCCTGGAAACAAGGGAGGGGCCCCTACGAGCAGTACTTC. It is translated as CAWKQGRGPYEQYF.

The chain has TRBV7-2 and TRBJ1-1; D possibly corresponds to TRBD1 (6 bases). V dropped 0 bases and J dropped 4 bases, with 12 bases sitting between them. Germline-derived CDR1 and CDR2 are SGHTA and FQGNSA. The CDR3 totals 15 residues. CDR3 sequence: CASSLARGGGTEAFF. The CDR3 region has the DNA TGTGCCAGCAGCTTAGCGCGAGGAGGGGGCACTGAAGCTTTCTTT.

This chain uses TRBV6-5 with TRBJ1-3, with TRBD1 identical over 7 bases. Germline V CDR1 and CDR2: MNHEY, SVGAGI. Trimming removed 4 bases from V and 8 bases from J; junction bases left unmatched: 11. The CDR3 contains 15 residues. CDR3 bases: TGTGCCAGCAGTTCCAGACAGGGCGGTAGAGACACCATATATTTT. It specifies CASSSRQGGRDTIYF.

V usage is TRBV2 and J usage is TRBJ2-5; 7 nucleotides line up with TRBD2. After removal of 7 bases from V and 4 bases from J, the junction contained 9 bases not matched to a gene. Germline CDR1 SNHLY, CDR2 FYNNEI. This CDR3 contains 14 residues. CDR3 DNA sequence: TGTGCCAGCACCTGGCGGGAGTGGGTAGAGACCCAGTACTTC. This sequence encodes CASTWREWVETQYF.

The chain combines TRBV6-1 with TRBJ1-2; D not certain. The V and J ends lost 1 base and 4 bases respectively, with 10 bases between them. This CDR3 spans 14 amino acids. CDR1 MNHNS and CDR2 SASEGT come from the germline V gene. DNA of the CDR3: TGTGCCAGCAGTGAAGTGTGGCAGTCCTATGGCTACACCTTC. It codes for CASSEVWQSYGYTF.

This sequence joins TRBV7-8 and TRBJ2-3; D not certain. V lost 2 bases, J lost 2 bases, and 17 bases lay in between. The CDR3 is 17 amino acids. CDR1 and CDR2 (germline): SGHVS, FQNEAQ. The CDR3 loop reads CASSLRSISRYTDTQYF. For the CDR3, the DNA is TGTGCCAGCAGCTTACGGTCAATATCTAGATACACAGATACGCAGTATTTT.

The chain joins TRBV19 to TRBJ2-2, with 8 bases aligning to TRBD1. The trim removed 3 bases at V and 4 bases at J, leaving 4 bases unmatched. The CDR3 length is 15 residues. CDR1 and CDR2 from the germline V gene are LNHDA and SQIVND (reference sequence). The CDR3 DNA reads as TGTGCCAGTAGTATCTCGGACAGGGCCACCGGGGAGCTGTTTTTT. It encodes CASSISDRATGELFF.

The chain uses TRBV7-2 and TRBJ2-5; possible D gene TRBD2, 7 bases. V was trimmed by 0 bases and J by 4 bases, leaving 12 bases between them. This CDR3 is built from 15 residues. Germline-derived CDR1 and CDR2 are SGHTA and FQGNSA. The CDR3 spells CASSLAPGGGETQYF. In nucleotides, the CDR3 is TGTGCCAGCAGCTTAGCTCCGGGGGGCGGAGAGACCCAGTACTTC.

J is TRBJ1-2 and V is TRBV5-6, with 11 bases matching TRBD1. The V gene end was trimmed by 4 bases and the J gene end by 8 bases; junction bases not matched to a gene: 10. CDR1 and CDR2 (germline): SGHDT, YYEEEE. CDR3 length: 15 amino acids. The CDR3 DNA reads TGTGCCAGCAGCCTTACGGGACAGGGGGGCTTCGGCTACACCTTC. Translating gives CASSLTGQGGFGYTF.

The chain uses TRBV10-2 and TRBJ2-2, with TRBD1 identical over 8 bases. From germline, CDR1 is WSHSY and CDR2 SAAADI. After removal of 6 bases from V and 1 base from J, the junction contained 4 bases not matched to a gene. The CDR3 contains 15 residues. The CDR3 nucleotides are TGCGCCAGCAGATTGACAGGGGTGAACACCGGGGAGCTGTTTTTT. It encodes CASRLTGVNTGELFF.

The chain couples TRBV6-6 to TRBJ1-5; the D is unclear. Germline V CDR1 and CDR2: MNHNY, SVGAGI (reference sequence). The CDR3 is 14 amino acids. Trimming removed 0 bases at V and 4 bases at J, with 7 bases between. CDR3 sequence: CASSYSTGNQPQHF. Written as DNA, the CDR3 is TGTGCCAGCAGTTACTCGACGGGAAATCAGCCCCAGCATTTT.

This chain links TRBV30 with TRBJ2-2; 9 bases align to TRBD1. The CDR3 has 16 residues. With V trimmed by 2 bases and J by 6 bases, 10 bases remained unmatched. Germline CDR1 reads GTSNPN; CDR2 reads SVGIG (reference sequence). CDR3 DNA sequence: TGTGCCTGGAGTCTAAGAGTGGGACAGGGTTCCGGGGAGCTGTTTTTT. It specifies CAWSLRVGQGSGELFF.

This chain connects TRBV11-2 to TRBJ2-1, with TRBD2 matching 8 bases. Germline trimming cut 0 bases from V and 11 bases from J; bases unmatched to any gene: 9. The CDR3 length is 15 residues. Germline V gives CDR1 SGHAT, CDR2 FQNNGV. The CDR3 loop is CASSLDQLRGVKQFF. As DNA, the CDR3 is TGTGCCAGCAGCTTAGATCAGTTGCGGGGGGTAAAGCAGTTCTTC.

The rearrangement uses TRBV14 and TRBJ2-7; 10 bases map to TRBD1. Per the germline V gene, CDR1 is SGHDN and CDR2 is FVKESK. The CDR3 covers 15 residues. V trimming: 4 bases; J trimming: 6 bases; junction bases outside the gene matches: 9. CDR3 nucleotides: TGTGCCAGCAGCCTACGACAGGGGGCGAGAAGCGAGCAGTACTTC. It specifies CASSLRQGARSEQYF.

The chain combines TRBV5-8 with TRBJ2-5; 9 bases are shared with TRBD2. Trimming cost V 1 base and J 5 bases; bases outside gene matches: 3. This CDR3 has 14 residues. From germline, CDR1 is SGHTS and CDR2 YDEGEE. The CDR3 loop is CASSLLSGGETQYF. In DNA form, the CDR3 reads TGTGCCAGCAGCTTGTTGAGCGGGGGGGAGACCCAGTACTTC.

The CDR3 DNA reads as TGCGCCAGCAGCTTGGACATAAGGGAGACCCAGTACTTC. Protein: CASSLDIRETQYF. The chain has TRBV5-1 and TRBJ2-5, with D hard to call. There are 13 residues in the CDR3. V was shortened by 0 bases and J by 5 bases, with 8 bases between the two germline ends. CDR1 is SGHRS and CDR2 is YFSETQ in the germline V gene.

V usage is TRBV28 and J usage is TRBJ1-2, with TRBD1 matching 7 bases. CDR1 is MDHEN, CDR2 SYDVKM, per germline. CDR3 size: 14 residues. The junction had 11 bases not matched to a gene; V was cut back by 8 bases and J by 5 bases. CDR3 sequence reads: CASHHSGTAYGYTF. The CDR3 DNA follows: TGTGCCAGCCACCACTCCGGGACAGCTTATGGCTACACCTTC.

In DNA, the CDR3 is TGTGCCAGCAGCTACGATAGCGCGGGGGCCACAGATACGCAGTATTTT. It is translated as CASSYDSAGATDTQYF. The chain recombines TRBV7-8 with TRBJ2-3; D is possibly TRBD2 (7 bases). The length of the CDR3 is 16 residues. CDR1 is SGHVS and CDR2 is FQNEAQ in the germline V gene. V was pared by 4 bases and J by 2 bases, with 16 bases between.

The chain recombines TRBV15 with TRBJ2-7, with 7 positions matching TRBD2. The CDR3 is 16 amino acids. Germline V gene data show CDR1 as LNHNV and CDR2 as YYDKDF (reference sequence). Trimming cost V 1 base and J 1 base; bases outside gene matches: 7. The CDR3 sequence is CATSRVASGSSYEQYF. In nucleotides, the CDR3 is TGTGCCACCAGCAGAGTTGCTAGCGGAAGTTCCTACGAGCAGTACTTC.

The rearrangement joins TRBV6-5 to TRBJ1-4; D is uncertain. With 0 bases removed from V and 8 bases from J, the gap between germline ends came to 7 bases. This CDR3 is built from 13 residues. Per germline, CDR1 MNHEY and CDR2 SVGAGI. CDR3 region: CASSYSSGEKLFF. In DNA form, the CDR3 reads TGTGCCAGCAGTTACTCGTCTGGGGAAAAACTGTTTTTT.

The DNA of the CDR3 is TGTGCCAGCAGCAAGCTACAGGCCCTGAGCACCGGGGAGCTGTTTTTT. Its translation: CASSKLQALSTGELFF. The rearrangement links TRBV14 to TRBJ2-2; D is possibly TRBD1 (5 bases). The ends were cut back, 5 bases at V and 4 bases at J, with 17 bases in the middle. Germline CDR1 and CDR2: SGHDN and FVKESK. The CDR3 spans 16 residues.

V and J are TRBV18 and TRBJ1-4; D call uncertain. CDR3 size: 11 residues. Germline V gene sequence: CDR1 KGHSH, CDR2 LQKENI. The V end lost 3 bases, the J end lost 8 bases, and 4 bases lay between the germline ends. The CDR3 DNA follows: TGTGCCAGCTCACCCCTGGAAAAACTGTTTTTT. Its protein is CASSPLEKLFF.